These 30 T cell receptor beta chains were sequenced from one sample in a study of shared clonotypes between healthy human individuals. Clones were sequenced by immunoSEQ multiplex PCR, and TCRdb holds only the in-frame ones, with some missing. The data show millions of clones, with 85% to 95% seen just once and about 0.39% held by the top ten. The source material was naive CD4+ T cells from PBMCs. Documented subset: CD45RA+ positively selected. The receptors shown here come from a young man in good health. Some clones in this sample may be carry-over from other donors' samples.

This chain uses TRBV12-5 with TRBJ1-5; no clear D. V gave up 4 bases and J gave up 6 bases, with 7 bases separating them. CDR1 is LGHNT, CDR2 FRNRAP, per germline. This CDR3 region has 12 residues. CDR3 sequence reads: CASGSPPQPQHF. The DNA for the CDR3 is TGTGCTAGTGGTTCACCACCTCAGCCCCAGCATTTT.

The V call is TRBV18, the J call TRBJ1-2; no definite D call. Germline values: CDR1 KGHSH, CDR2 LQKENI. V lost 1 base and J 8 bases, leaving 11 bases between the germline ends. CDR3 length: 13 amino acids. CDR3 nucleotide sequence: TGTGCCAGCTCACCACGGTCCGGGGAAGGCTACACCTTC. It codes for CASSPRSGEGYTF.

The chain recombines TRBV27 with TRBJ1-4, with 8 bases aligning to TRBD1. This CDR3 comprises 16 residues. Trimming cost V 3 bases and J 10 bases; bases outside gene matches: 13. From germline, CDR1 is MNHEY and CDR2 SMNVEV (reference sequence). Written as DNA, the CDR3 is TGTGCCAGCAGTTTCACAGGGGGTAGGTTTCGAGGAAAACTGTTTTTT. Protein product: CASSFTGGRFRGKLFF.

The chain couples TRBV4-3 to TRBJ2-7, with 15 nucleotides matching TRBD2. This CDR3 has 16 residues. The J segment lost 5 bases and the V segment lost 4 bases, leaving 6 bases of the junction unmatched. Germline-derived CDR1 and CDR2 are LGHNA and YSLEER. CDR3 coding DNA: TGCGCCAGCAGCCGGGGACTAGCGGGAGGAGTCCACGAGCAGTACTTC. As protein: CASSRGLAGGVHEQYF.

This sequence joins TRBV6-5 and TRBJ2-5; 8 nucleotides line up with TRBD2. CDR1 is MNHEY and CDR2 is SVGAGI in the germline V gene. The CDR3 totals 14 residues. The V gene end was trimmed by 3 bases and the J gene end by 6 bases; junction bases not matched to a gene: 6. The CDR3 sequence: CASSYTSGSKTQYF. For the CDR3, the DNA is TGTGCCAGCAGTTATACCAGCGGGAGCAAGACCCAGTACTTC.

The chain has TRBV6-6 and TRBJ1-4; D is possibly TRBD1 (5 bases). Germline-derived CDR1 and CDR2 are MNHNY and SVGAGI (reference sequence). The CDR3 contains 14 residues. The V end lost 0 bases, the J end lost 5 bases, and 7 bases lay between the germline ends. The CDR3 DNA reads TGTGCCAGCAGTTACTCGGGGCGGAATGAAAAACTGTTTTTT. Translation gives CASSYSGRNEKLFF.

The chain recombines TRBV4-1 with TRBJ1-2; perhaps TRBD1 as D (5 bases). V was shortened by 5 bases and J by 6 bases, with 22 bases between the two germline ends. CDR3 length equals 16 residues. Germline V lookup: CDR1 MGHRA, CDR2 YSYEKL. The CDR3 coding sequence is TGCGCCAGCAGCTCGTACCGGGACCTCCCCGGCAATGGCTACACCTTC. The encoded protein is CASSSYRDLPGNGYTF.

J is TRBJ2-2 and V is TRBV7-2; 10 bases agree with TRBD2. The V gene's germline CDR1 is SGHTA and CDR2 FQGNSA. This CDR3 comprises 16 residues. The V gene end was trimmed by 6 bases and the J gene end by 9 bases; junction bases not matched to a gene: 13. CDR3 region: CASRSTAGGLGRELFF. The CDR3 DNA reads as TGTGCCAGCAGAAGCACAGCGGGAGGGCTCGGCCGGGAGCTGTTTTTT.

CDR3 sequence: CASSPISRGLAGNTIYF. Here the CDR3 DNA reads TGTGCCAGCTCACCGATCAGCAGGGGGCTGGCTGGAAACACCATATATTTT. This rearrangement joins TRBV18 to TRBJ1-3; 8 bases match TRBD1. V shed 3 bases, J shed 2 bases, and the junction held 9 bases outside the gene matches. Germline CDR1 is KGHSH and CDR2 is LQKENI. This CDR3 spans 17 amino acids.

The CDR3 is CASSEVRGQPNTGELFF. The DNA of the CDR3 is TGTGCCAGCAGTGAAGTTAGGGGACAGCCGAACACCGGGGAGCTGTTTTTT. This chain connects TRBV6-1 to TRBJ2-2; 7 bases agree with TRBD1. The CDR3 is 17 residues long. CDR1 MNHNS and CDR2 SASEGT come from the germline V gene. Trimming at V came to 1 base and at J to 0 bases, leaving 5 bases not matched to a gene.

The chain links TRBV5-1 to TRBJ1-1; no definite D call. Trimming took off 1 base at V and 3 bases at J, with 16 bases between the two ends. The germline V gene has CDR1 SGHRS and CDR2 YFSETQ. The CDR3 is made up of 16 amino acids. The CDR3 nucleotides are TGCGCCAGCAGCTTGCGCCCGGGAGCGGGGTACACTGAAGCTTTCTTT. It is translated as CASSLRPGAGYTEAFF.

The chain carries TRBV10-3 and TRBJ2-7, with D maybe TRBD1 (6 bases). CDR3 length: 14 residues. Germline lookup yields CDR1 ENHRY and CDR2 SYGVKD. Trimming removed 3 bases from V and 0 bases from J, with 9 bases in between. The CDR3 spells CAISERQVSYEQYF. The CDR3 DNA follows: TGTGCCATCAGTGAAAGACAGGTCTCCTACGAGCAGTACTTC.

The chain recombines TRBV28 with TRBJ2-3; a weak D match, TRBD2 (6 bases). This CDR3 region has 12 residues. The germline V gene encodes CDR1 MDHEN and CDR2 SYDVKM. Trimming pared 9 bases from V and 2 bases from J, leaving 9 bases between. CDR3 in amino acids: CASAGPTDTQYF. CDR3 bases: TGTGCCAGTGCGGGACCCACAGATACGCAGTATTTT.

The chain combines TRBV5-1 with TRBJ1-1, with D possibly TRBD1 on 5 matching bases. Germline CDR1 reads SGHRS; CDR2 reads YFSETQ. This CDR3 has 15 amino acids. Trimming removed 4 bases from V and 1 base from J, with 14 bases in between. The CDR3 coding sequence is TGCGCCAGCAGCAGGGACTTACCGGCGAACACTGAAGCTTTCTTT. It encodes CASSRDLPANTEAFF.

This chain uses TRBV6-5 with TRBJ2-7, with 15 bases identical to TRBD2. The CDR3 extends over 15 amino acids. V lost 6 bases and J lost 4; bases outside the gene matches: 4. The germline gives CDR1 MNHEY, CDR2 SVGAGI. The CDR3 spells CASSLGLAGGYEQYF. The CDR3 DNA is TGTGCCAGCAGCCTAGGACTAGCGGGAGGGTACGAGCAGTACTTC.

The chain uses TRBV27 and TRBJ2-7, with D possibly matching TRBD1 (5 bases). Germline V gene sequence: CDR1 MNHEY, CDR2 SMNVEV (reference sequence). There are 16 residues in the CDR3. V lost 2 bases, J lost 3 bases, and 17 bases lay in between. CDR3 DNA: TGTGCCAGCAGTTTAGGGGCAGACGGAATAGTCTACGAGCAGTACTTC. The encoded protein is CASSLGADGIVYEQYF.

This chain uses TRBV5-8 with TRBJ1-2; TRBD1 is a possible D gene (6 bases). Trimming took 2 bases from V and 3 from J, leaving 11 bases between them. The CDR3 totals 14 residues. Per germline, CDR1 SGHTS and CDR2 YDEGEE. The CDR3 DNA reads as TGTGCCAGCAGCTTTAGTAACAGGGACTATGGCTACACCTTC. Translating it yields CASSFSNRDYGYTF.

The chain carries TRBV2 and TRBJ2-7, with 14 positions matching TRBD2. The trim removed 8 bases at V and 7 bases at J, leaving 13 bases unmatched. Germline CDR1 is SNHLY and CDR2 is FYNNEI. CDR3 length equals 16 residues. In nucleotides, the CDR3 is TGTGCCAGCTCCGGGACTAGCGGGAGAGCTCACTGGGAGCAGTACTTC. Translating gives CASSGTSGRAHWEQYF. Looking up the rest from reference TRBV2 and TRBJ2-7 gives the full variable domain: EPEVTQTPSHQVTQMGQEVILRCVPISNHLYFYWYRQILGQKVEFLVSFYNNEISEKSEIFDDQFSVERPDGSNFTLKIRSTKLEDSAMYFCASSGTSGRAHWEQYFGPGTRLTVT.

The rearrangement uses TRBV7-9 and TRBJ1-4; a possible D gene is TRBD1 (5 bases). The germline gives CDR1 SEHNR, CDR2 FQNEAQ (reference sequence). The CDR3 is 16 amino acids. The V end lost 1 base, the J end lost 7 bases, and 16 bases lay between the germline ends. CDR3 in amino acids: CASSLGAGERGEKLFF. The CDR3 DNA sequence: TGTGCCAGCAGCTTAGGCGCGGGGGAACGCGGTGAAAAACTGTTTTTT.

The chain recombines TRBV18 with TRBJ2-2; D is unresolved. Germline CDR1 reads KGHSH; CDR2 reads LQKENI. The CDR3 runs 15 residues. Trimming shortened V by 3 bases and J by 7 bases, and 15 bases separated the two germline ends. CDR3 sequence reads: CASSPTRSSDGELFF. The DNA for the CDR3 is TGTGCCAGCTCACCGACCAGGTCCTCGGACGGGGAGCTGTTTTTT.

V is TRBV7-2 and J is TRBJ2-7; D is possibly TRBD2 (5 bases). The CDR3 sequence is 15 residues long. Trimming left V 4 bases short and J 2 bases short, with 15 bases between. CDR1 is SGHTA, CDR2 FQGNSA, per germline. CDR3 loop: CASSSQGGLAYEQYF. CDR3 in DNA: TGTGCCAGCAGCTCCCAAGGCGGGCTAGCCTACGAGCAGTACTTC.

The CDR3 region has the DNA TGTGCCAGTAGTATAGGTTTCCTAGCGGGAGTAGTGGAGACCCAGTACTTC. This encodes CASSIGFLAGVVETQYF. The rearrangement uses TRBV19 and TRBJ2-5; 10 bases are shared with TRBD2. Germline loops: CDR1 LNHDA, CDR2 SQIVND (reference sequence). The junction had 10 bases not matched to a gene; V was cut back by 1 base and J by 5 bases. This CDR3 has 17 residues.

This sequence joins TRBV2 and TRBJ1-5; 7 bases line up with TRBD1. The V gene end was trimmed by 5 bases and the J gene end by 7 bases; junction bases not matched to a gene: 8. Germline V gene data show CDR1 as SNHLY and CDR2 as FYNNEI. This CDR3 has 14 amino acids. The CDR3 DNA reads TGTGCCAGCAGTCAGACAGGGATGAGACAGCCCCAGCATTTT. It translates to CASSQTGMRQPQHF.

In nucleotides, the CDR3 is TGTGCCAGCAGTGAACAGGGGGCGAGCAATCAGCCCCAGCATTTT. Its translation is CASSEQGASNQPQHF. This chain joins TRBV2 and TRBJ1-5; 8 positions agree with TRBD1. CDR1 is SNHLY, CDR2 FYNNEI, per germline. V was clipped by 2 bases and J by 1 base; unmatched bases: 1. The CDR3 consists of 15 residues.

As DNA, the CDR3 is TGTGCCAGCAGCTCGGGGCCGGCTGAAGCTTTCTTT. Translated, it gives CASSSGPAEAFF. The rearrangement links TRBV9 to TRBJ1-1; D is possibly TRBD1 (5 bases). The V end lost 4 bases, the J end lost 6 bases, and 10 bases lay between the germline ends. The CDR3 spans 12 residues. Looked up from germline, CDR1 is SGDLS and CDR2 is YYNGEE.

The chain uses TRBV7-9 and TRBJ2-1; D unclear. The CDR3 extends over 15 amino acids. CDR1 is SEHNR and CDR2 is FQNEAQ in the germline V gene (reference sequence). The V gene lost 3 bases and the J gene lost 5 bases, with 14 bases spanning the gap. The CDR3 DNA sequence: TGTGCCAGCAGCTTCCGCTTTGGGCGCGACAATGAGCAGTTCTTC. This encodes CASSFRFGRDNEQFF.

The chain is built from TRBV5-1 and TRBJ2-5, with D possibly being TRBD2 (7 bases). From germline, CDR1 is SGHRS and CDR2 YFSETQ. V was pared by 5 bases and J by 7 bases, with 24 bases between. The CDR3 is 16 residues long. CDR3 in amino acids: CASSDPRGHLLGTQYF. The CDR3 nucleotides read TGCGCCAGCAGTGATCCGCGGGGGCACCTCCTAGGGACCCAGTACTTC. The entire variable domain, with the rest obtained from reference TRBV5-1 and TRBJ2-5, is as follows: KAGVTQTPRYLIKTRGQQVTLSCSPISGHRSVSWYQQTPGQGLQFLFEYFSETQRNKGNFPGRFSGRQFSNSRSEMNVSTLELGDSALYLCASSDPRGHLLGTQYFGPGTRLLVL.

The gene calls are TRBV10-1 and TRBJ2-1; no reliable D call. The V gene lost 7 bases and the J gene lost 11 bases, with 18 bases spanning the gap. Germline CDR1 reads WNHNN; CDR2 reads SYGVQD (reference sequence). This CDR3 is built from 13 residues. Written as DNA, the CDR3 is TGCGCCAGCAACCCACAACTTGACACCCAGCAGTTCTTC. Translated: CASNPQLDTQQFF.

This sequence joins TRBV11-3 and TRBJ2-1; D remains ambiguous. The V end lost 5 bases, the J end lost 0 bases, and 11 bases lay between the germline ends. The CDR3 loop spans 15 amino acids. The germline CDR1 and CDR2 sequences are SGHNT and YENEEA. Here the CDR3 DNA reads TGTGCCAGCAGCCAAAGTGGCCACTCCTACAATGAGCAGTTCTTC. Its translation is CASSQSGHSYNEQFF.

Turning to this clone: This specimen includes other DNA sequences encoding the same CDR3. V usage is TRBV18 and J usage is TRBJ1-2; D is perhaps TRBD1 (6 bases). This CDR3 contains 13 residues. V was pared by 3 bases and J by 7 bases, with 12 bases between. Germline V CDR1 and CDR2: KGHSH, LQKENI. CDR3 DNA: TGTGCCAGCTCACCGTCAGGGGCCGGTGGCTACACCTTC. It encodes CASSPSGAGGYTF. Filled out from reference TRBV18 and TRBJ1-2, the complete variable domain reads NAGVMQNPRHLVRRRGQEARLRCSPMKGHSHVYWYRQLPEEGLKFMVYLQKENIIDESGMPKERFSAEFPKEGPSILRIQQVVRGDSAAYFCASSPSGAGGYTFGSGTRLTVV.